A selection of T cell receptor beta chains follows, all from one sample in a study of cytomegalovirus exposure and HLA in healthy donors. TCRdb's copy holds only in-frame clones and misses some; the assay was immunoSEQ multiplex PCR. This sample has 100,000 to 130,000 clones, with about 72% found just once. Sequenced material: PBMCs. The receptors shown here come from a man aged 18 to 29 in good health and CMV-seronegative. Each CDR3 is given with its conserved first and last residue.

V gene: TRBV7-9
J gene: TRBJ1-1
CDR3 protein: CASGSTGTANTEAFF

V gene: TRBV2
J gene: TRBJ2-7
CDR3 protein: CASSLAGGYEQYF

V gene: TRBV5-4
J gene: TRBJ2-1
CDR3 protein: CASSLKKGKVNEQFF

V gene: TRBV6-1
J gene: TRBJ2-3
CDR3 protein: CASSEDWGLQYF

V gene: TRBV6-1
J gene: TRBJ1-3
CDR3 protein: CASTLGQGKIYF

V gene: TRBV7-9
J gene: TRBJ2-1
CDR3 protein: CASSLAGGLAENEQFF

V gene: TRBV5-1
J gene: TRBJ2-3
CDR3 protein: CASSIEPAGGIGDTQYF

V gene: TRBV5-4
J gene: TRBJ2-7
CDR3 protein: CASSPSGVSYEQYF

V gene: TRBV7-9
J gene: TRBJ1-1
CDR3 protein: CASISFGGGTEAFF

V gene: TRBV28
J gene: TRBJ1-5
CDR3 protein: CASSDRGNQPQHF

V gene: TRBV15
J gene: TRBJ2-1
CDR3 protein: CATSRWGGGAGNEQFF

V gene: TRBV10-2
J gene: TRBJ2-1
CDR3 protein: CASSELSYNEQFF

V gene: TRBV13
J gene: TRBJ2-1
CDR3 protein: CASSYPGTSGAKQFF

V gene: TRBV7-3
J gene: TRBJ2-6
CDR3 protein: CASSLGTSGANVLTF

V gene: TRBV27
J gene: TRBJ2-7
CDR3 protein: CASSLGTGGDEQYF

V gene: TRBV15
J gene: TRBJ2-3
CDR3 protein: CATSRVGGEDTQYF

V gene: TRBV5-4
J gene: TRBJ2-3
CDR3 protein: CASSWASASSTDTQYF

V gene: TRBV11-2
J gene: TRBJ2-5
CDR3 protein: CASSFSETQYF

V gene: TRBV5-4
J gene: TRBJ1-6
CDR3 protein: CASSLAGALSYNSPLHF

V gene: TRBV7-9
J gene: TRBJ1-1
CDR3 protein: CASSPEGQGAFF

V gene: TRBV5-1
J gene: TRBJ2-5
CDR3 protein: CASSLGGGGAQQETQYF

V gene: TRBV19
J gene: TRBJ2-1
CDR3 protein: CASSYGTGSYNEQFF

V gene: TRBV18
J gene: TRBJ1-1
CDR3 protein: CASSRGQGITEAFF

V gene: TRBV7-7
J gene: TRBJ2-2
CDR3 protein: CASSTGQRGTGELFF

V gene: TRBV16
J gene: TRBJ2-7
CDR3 protein: CASSQLGLGQDRYEQYF

V gene: TRBV2
J gene: TRBJ2-1
CDR3 protein: CASSEAGSALMNEQFF

V gene: TRBV7-3
J gene: TRBJ2-3
CDR3 protein: CASSLSPQRTDTQYF

V gene: TRBV4-3
J gene: TRBJ1-1
CDR3 protein: CASSQDESRGAFF

V gene: TRBV29-1
J gene: TRBJ1-3
CDR3 protein: CSVGTGADSGNTIYF

V gene: TRBV28
J gene: TRBJ1-3
CDR3 protein: CASSLQGAIYF

V gene: TRBV6-1
J gene: TRBJ2-3
CDR3 protein: CASSEKQGMGVKQYF

V gene: TRBV7-9
J gene: TRBJ1-5
CDR3 protein: CASSDDRGFRNQPQHF

V gene: TRBV6-5
J gene: TRBJ2-1
CDR3 protein: CATTTPGGAREQFF

V gene: TRBV18
J gene: TRBJ1-1
CDR3 protein: CASSPITKTGFTEAFF

V gene: TRBV5-1
J gene: TRBJ2-7
CDR3 protein: CASSWGQGLEQYF

V gene: TRBV4-3
J gene: TRBJ1-4
CDR3 protein: CASSQPGNEKLFF

V gene: TRBV15
J gene: TRBJ1-5
CDR3 protein: CATSTRRGGPQHF

V gene: TRBV5-1
J gene: TRBJ2-2
CDR3 protein: CASRETGNTGELFF

V gene: TRBV29-1
J gene: TRBJ1-1
CDR3 protein: CSVALRGDTEAFF

V gene: TRBV9
J gene: TRBJ2-3
CDR3 protein: CASSPSGAATDTQYF

V gene: TRBV10-3
J gene: TRBJ2-3
CDR3 protein: CAISGGTSPTDTQYF

V gene: TRBV23-1
J gene: TRBJ2-7
CDR3 protein: CASSQRRVSYEQYF